The 17 T cell receptor beta chains below come from one sample, sequenced in a study of long-term antiretroviral therapy in people with HIV. Running of the v3.0 immunoSEQ assay took place at survey level. Libraries were prepared by immunoSEQ multiplex PCR; TCRdb keeps only in-frame clonotypes and omits some of them. This sample has 35,000 to 55,000 clones, with roughly 95% found just once. Sequenced here: unsorted PBMCs, sampled 3.7 years after starting antiretroviral therapy. The origin of the receptors is a woman aged 45-59 years with HIV.

The chain employs TRBV5-4 and TRBJ2-1; the match to TRBD2 covers 8 bases. CDR3 length: 18 amino acids. CDR1 SGHNT and CDR2 YYREEE come from the germline V gene (reference sequence). Unmatched junction bases numbered 18, after V lost 3 bases and J lost 7 bases. CDR3: CASSSPPRPGGPMNEQFF. As DNA, the CDR3 is TGTGCCAGCAGCTCCCCGCCGCGTCCGGGGGGGCCGATGAATGAGCAGTTCTTC. Full variable domain (remainder filled in from reference TRBV5-4 and TRBJ2-1): ETGVTQSPTHLIKTRGQQVTLRCSSQSGHNTVSWYQQALGQGPQFIFQYYREEENGRGNFPPRFSGLQFPNYSSELNVNALELDDSALYLCASSSPPRPGGPMNEQFFGPGTRLTVL.

The chain links TRBV7-3 to TRBJ2-7, with 10 nucleotides matching TRBD2. The CDR3 has 15 residues. V trimming: 5 bases; J trimming: 3 bases; junction bases outside the gene matches: 7. The germline gives CDR1 SGHTA, CDR2 FQGTGA. The CDR3 region is CASSDTSGTHYEQYF. In nucleotides, the CDR3 is TGTGCCAGCAGCGATACTAGCGGGACACACTACGAGCAGTACTTC.

The chain employs TRBV25-1 and TRBJ1-5, with 7 nucleotides matching TRBD1. This CDR3 is built from 14 residues. Trimming removed 5 bases from V and 2 bases from J; junction bases left unmatched: 3. Germline loops: CDR1 MGHDK, CDR2 SYGVNS. The CDR3 DNA is TGTGCCAGCAGTCGAGGGGGCGGCAATCAGCCCCAGCATTTT. Its protein is CASSRGGGNQPQHF.

This chain joins TRBV5-4 and TRBJ2-1; 7 nucleotides match TRBD1. The junction had 8 bases not matched to a gene; V was cut back by 0 bases and J by 8 bases. Per the germline V gene, CDR1 is SGHNT and CDR2 is YYREEE (reference sequence). This CDR3 is 15 amino acids long. The CDR3, as DNA: TGTGCCAGCAGCTTGGGACAGGGTAATTACGATGAGCAGTTCTTC. Translation: CASSLGQGNYDEQFF.

The V and J genes are TRBV4-3 and TRBJ2-3; tentatively, D is TRBD1 (5 bases). V was shortened by 0 bases and J by 4 bases, with 8 bases between the two germline ends. The CDR3 extends over 14 amino acids. Germline lookup yields CDR1 LGHNA and CDR2 YSLEER. The CDR3 DNA sequence: TGCGCCAGCAGCCAAGATCAGGGTGCAGATACGCAGTATTTT. This gives the protein CASSQDQGADTQYF.

The chain couples TRBV9 to TRBJ2-1; no clear D gene. The CDR3 has 13 amino acids. Per the germline V gene, CDR1 is SGDLS and CDR2 is YYNGEE. Trimming cost V 0 bases and J 5 bases, with 6 bases left between them. CDR3 sequence reads: CASSVGPNNEQFF. In DNA, the CDR3 is TGTGCCAGCAGCGTAGGACCAAACAATGAGCAGTTCTTC.

The rearrangement links TRBV29-1 to TRBJ1-5, with a possible D match to TRBD1 (6 bases). V shed 4 bases and J shed 5 bases, with 18 bases lying between them. The length of the CDR3 is 15 residues. The V gene's germline CDR1 is SQVTM and CDR2 ANQGSEA. CDR3 sequence reads: CSVVWGGSGDQPQHF. CDR3 nucleotides: TGCAGCGTTGTCTGGGGGGGCTCAGGAGATCAGCCCCAGCATTTT.

This sequence joins TRBV2 and TRBJ1-4, with 10 bases identical to TRBD1. V shed 7 bases, J shed 8 bases, and the junction held 7 bases outside the gene matches. The CDR3 sequence is 14 residues long. Germline V gene sequence: CDR1 SNHLY, CDR2 FYNNEI. CDR3 loop: CASNPGTGAEKLFF. The CDR3 DNA follows: TGTGCCAGCAACCCGGGGACAGGGGCAGAAAAACTGTTTTTT.

This chain joins TRBV7-2 and TRBJ1-3; 9 bases align to TRBD1. CDR1 and CDR2 (germline): SGHTA, FQGNSA. V lost 3 bases and J lost 3; bases outside the gene matches: 6. The CDR3 contains 16 residues. CDR3 nucleotide sequence: TGTGCCAGCAGCTTCCTAGGACAGGGGATTGGAAACACCATATATTTT. Translated: CASSFLGQGIGNTIYF. Filled out from reference TRBV7-2 and TRBJ1-3, the complete variable domain reads GAGVSQSPSNKVTEKGKDVELRCDPISGHTALYWYRQSLGQGLEFLIYFQGNSAPDKSGLPSDRFSAERTGGSVSTLTIQRTQQEDSAVYLCASSFLGQGIGNTIYFGEGSWLTVV.

J is TRBJ1-5 and V is TRBV5-1; 7 bases are shared with TRBD1. After removal of 5 bases from V and 2 bases from J, the junction contained 4 bases not matched to a gene. The CDR3 is 14 residues long. Per germline, CDR1 SGHRS and CDR2 YFSETQ. CDR3 in amino acids: CASSSGQGNQPQHF. CDR3 DNA sequence: TGCGCCAGCAGTTCAGGACAGGGCAATCAGCCCCAGCATTTT.

This clone was seen more than once but under ten times. J is TRBJ2-7 and V is TRBV4-1, with TRBD2 as a possible D gene (5 bases). The germline V and J ends were trimmed by 2 bases and 0 bases, with 11 bases remaining between them. The CDR3 totals 15 residues. Germline loops: CDR1 MGHRA, CDR2 YSYEKL. The CDR3 is CASSQPGSSSYEQYF. CDR3 coding DNA: TGCGCCAGCAGCCAACCGGGAAGCAGCTCCTACGAGCAGTACTTC.

The J gene is TRBJ1-1, the V gene TRBV7-2; D is undetermined. This CDR3 spans 16 amino acids. The germline V gene encodes CDR1 SGHTA and CDR2 FQGNSA. With 7 bases removed from V and 4 bases from J, the gap between germline ends came to 22 bases. As DNA, the CDR3 is TGTGCCAGCACCGAAGTGGCTACAGAGCTTTTCACTGAAGCTTTCTTT. Encoded protein: CASTEVATELFTEAFF.

The gene calls are TRBV5-4 and TRBJ2-3, with no clear D. Trimming cost V 4 bases and J 6 bases, with 9 bases left between them. Germline-derived CDR1 and CDR2 are SGHNT and YYREEE (reference sequence). CDR3 length: 12 residues. The CDR3 here is CASSDARDTQYF. Written as DNA, the CDR3 is TGTGCCAGCAGCGACGCCAGGGATACGCAGTATTTT.

The rearrangement uses TRBV11-1 and TRBJ2-5; 8 bases are a match to TRBD1. J lost 4 bases, V lost 5 bases, and 12 bases had no gene match. The germline CDR1 and CDR2 sequences are SGHAT and FQDESV (reference sequence). CDR3 size: 16 residues. CDR3 amino acids: CASSPEVQGAGETQYF. The CDR3 DNA sequence: TGTGCCAGCAGCCCAGAGGTGCAGGGGGCAGGAGAGACCCAGTACTTC.

This chain joins TRBV19 and TRBJ2-6; D is uncertain. The CDR3 consists of 15 residues. V was shortened by 2 bases and J by 0 bases, with 5 bases between the two germline ends. The germline CDR1 and CDR2 sequences are LNHDA and SQIVND (reference sequence). The CDR3 here is CASSIWSSGANVLTF. CDR3 in DNA: TGTGCCAGTAGTATATGGAGCTCTGGGGCCAACGTCCTGACTTTC. Variable domain in full (rest from reference TRBV19 and TRBJ2-6): DGGITQSPKYLFRKEGQNVTLSCEQNLNHDAMYWYRQDPGQGLRLIYYSQIVNDFQKGDIAEGYSVSREKKESFPLTVTSAQKNPTAFYLCASSIWSSGANVLTFGAGSRLTVL.

The J gene is TRBJ2-3, the V gene TRBV6-5; 13 positions agree with TRBD2. There are 15 residues in the CDR3. From germline, CDR1 is MNHEY and CDR2 SVGAGI. V trimming: 5 bases; J trimming: 4 bases; junction bases outside the gene matches: 3. CDR3 nucleotides: TGTGCCAGCAGTCCGACTAGCGGGGGGCCAGATACGCAGTATTTT. The encoded protein is CASSPTSGGPDTQYF.

The rearrangement links TRBV5-1 to TRBJ1-6, with 8 nucleotides matching TRBD1. Trimming cost V 4 bases and J 7 bases; bases outside gene matches: 4. Per the germline V gene, CDR1 is SGHRS and CDR2 is YFSETQ. This CDR3 has 14 residues. The CDR3 spells CASSMGQENSPLHF. The CDR3 bases are TGCGCCAGCAGCATGGGACAGGAAAATTCACCCCTCCACTTT.